This T cell receptor beta chain was captured by sequencing in a study of monozygotic twins with inflammatory bowel disease. Study observations and caveats: Different T cell subtypes could not be distinguished. In these data, no single strong IBD-associated signal or clonotype received support.

Total RNA input per TCR library was approximately 3.5 ug. TCRalpha and TCRbeta cDNA went through two nested PCRs of approximately 16 and 10 cycles. TCRdb processed the 5' RACE reads again and assigns one entry to each CDR3 protein, with no DNA. This listing includes about 330,000 distinct CDR3 sequences. About this clonotype itself: Antigen unknown.

The CDR3 extends over 14 amino acids. Per germline, CDR1 MNHEY and CDR2 SVGEGT. The clonotype originates from a human donor with ulcerative colitis or Crohn's disease, or a healthy co-twin of an affected twin (not recorded which). What was sequenced was blood. The chain joins TRBV6-2 or TRBV6-3 to TRBJ1-1. The CDR3 region is CASSYAGRNTEAFF.